These T cell receptor beta chains were read from a single sample in a study of PD-1 blockade in mismatch repair-deficient tumors. Their specific antigens are unknown. This table comes from immunoSEQ multiplex PCR, and its TCRdb copy is limited to in-frame clones, with some not included. The table records about 15,000 clones, 86% of them present only once. Material: cells cultured in vitro, obtained from a patient treated with pembrolizumab. These receptor sequences come from an adult with mismatch repair-deficient cancer. Each CDR3 is given with its conserved first and last residue. The D gene is left open where the match is weak. Clone size is shown for a subset of rows, as once, few, many or a class of expanded clone.

CASSLYLGFGELFF | TGTGCCAGCAGCTTATATCTGGGGTTCGGGGAGCTGTTTTTT | 14 | TRBJ2-2 | TRBV11-3 | - | -
CASSPRLAGYTDTQYF | TGTGCCAGCAGTCCCCGGCTAGCGGGGTACACAGATACGCAGTATTTT | 16 | TRBJ2-3 | TRBV28 | TRBD2 | -
CASPATSGITDTQYF | TGTGCCAGTCCCGCGACTAGCGGTATCACAGATACGCAGTATTTT | 15 | TRBJ2-3 | TRBV6-1 | TRBD2 | once
CASSLGSGLNTEAFF | TGTGCCAGCAGCTTGGGTTCAGGACTGAACACTGAAGCTTTCTTT | 15 | TRBJ1-1 | TRBV5-4 | - | -
CASSPGPLNTEAFF | TGTGCCAGCAGTCCAGGACCGTTGAACACTGAAGCTTTCTTT | 14 | TRBJ1-1 | TRBV28 | - | -
CASTSKPGGGTGELFF | TGCGCCAGCACCTCAAAACCGGGGGGAGGCACCGGGGAGCTGTTTTTT | 16 | TRBJ2-2 | TRBV5-1 | TRBD2 | -
CASSQDNQPQHF | TGTGCCAGCAGTCAGGACAATCAGCCCCAGCATTTT | 12 | TRBJ1-5 | TRBV6-1 | - | -
CASSVADRVDMNTEAFF | TGTGCCAGCAGCGTAGCTGACAGGGTTGATATGAACACTGAAGCTTTCTTT | 17 | TRBJ1-1 | TRBV9 | TRBD1 | -
CASSPGTGNTEAFF | TGCGCCAGCAGCCCCGGGACAGGGAACACTGAAGCTTTCTTT | 14 | TRBJ1-1 | TRBV5-1 | TRBD1 | -
CASTGSNEKLFF | TGTGCCTCGACAGGGTCTAATGAAAAACTGTTTTTT | 12 | TRBJ1-4 | TRBV30 | TRBD1 | -
CASSPGHRVQETQYF | TGTGCCAGCAGCCCGGGACATAGGGTACAAGAGACCCAGTACTTC | 15 | TRBJ2-5 | TRBV21-1 | - | -